What follows describes a single T cell receptor (beta chain). As originally analysed: Reference gene primer amplification yielded estimated nucleated cell counts. TCRdb keeps only in-frame clones here, not all; method: immunoSEQ multiplex PCR. V, J and clone size are taken as reported in that table, and D and trimming were inferred from the DNA itself. The table has hundreds of thousands of clones, 85% to 90% seen once; the top ten hold 3%. This entry comes from a study of blood T cell repertoires in COVID-19. About the study: Acute and convalescent COVID-19 specimens originated in the United States, Italy and Spain. PBMCs, B-cell-depleted T cells, or T cells were the source of the cDNA or gDNA that made up the material.

The receptor comes from a human donor in a cohort sampled during active COVID-19. The sample taken for sequencing was peripheral blood.

The CDR3 region has the DNA TGTGCCAGCAGCGTGGGGAGCGGGAGAAGGGCCGGGGAGCTGTTTTTT. It yields the protein CASSVGSGRRAGELFF. The chain links TRBV9 to TRBJ2-2, with TRBD2 matching over 8 bases. The CDR3 has 16 residues. Germline assignment: CDR1 SGDLS and CDR2 YYNGEE. V lost 2 bases and J lost 6; bases outside the gene matches: 9. The full variable domain, its missing parts supplied by reference TRBV9 and TRBJ2-2, is DSGVTQTPKHLITATGQRVTLRCSPRSGDLSVYWYQQSLDQGLQFLIQYYNGEERAKGNILERFSAQQFPDLHSELNLSSLELGDSALYFCASSVGSGRRAGELFFGEGSRLTVL.